A selection of T cell receptor beta chains follows, all from one sample in a study of neurological immune-mediated disorders. MiXCR, run by TCRdb on the 5' RACE reads, gives a single entry per CDR3 protein. The sample shows about 58,000 distinct CDR3 sequences, about 3.5% of them seen only once. Sequencing was performed on PBMCs. These receptors were obtained from a man aged 25 to 45 with multiple sclerosis. Each CDR3 is given with its conserved first and last residue. Each record gives: CDR3 protein, V gene, D gene. D genes are given only for firm matches.

CDR3: CASSPGTGGLGYGYTF
V: TRBV5-1
D: TRBD1

CDR3: CASSSEQVGGKLFF
V: TRBV28
D: .

CDR3: CSVEAKGRRETQYF
V: TRBV29-1
D: .

CDR3: CASSPWGPRKTNPKLFF
V: TRBV28
D: .

CDR3: CASSTLAGGRYEQFF
V: TRBV6-5
D: TRBD2

CDR3: CASSLGSPYGYTF
V: TRBV5-1
D: .

CDR3: CAIKDGSNPYEQYF
V: TRBV10-3
D: .

CDR3: CASSEQGYSTDTQYF
V: TRBV27
D: .

CDR3: CASSQGFGFEAFF
V: TRBV3-1
D: .

CDR3: CSAPRGASYNEQFF
V: TRBV20-1
D: TRBD2

CDR3: CASSPSSGTYEQYF
V: TRBV3-1
D: .

CDR3: CSALATDLNQPQHF
V: TRBV20-1
D: .

CDR3: CSARGAGGPYNEQFF
V: TRBV20-1
D: TRBD2

CDR3: CASSKARQVYGYTF
V: TRBV21-1
D: .

CDR3: CASSSPRGAGYNEQFF
V: TRBV7-6
D: .

CDR3: CASSLGQAYNEQFF
V: TRBV5-1
D: .

CDR3: CASSPSGTTYEQYF
V: TRBV27
D: TRBD2

CDR3: CASSEPVRGTEQYF
V: TRBV6-1
D: TRBD2

CDR3: CSEASGRTNEQFF
V: TRBV20-1
D: TRBD2

CDR3: CASSFGGYEAFF
V: TRBV7-9
D: .

CDR3: CASSLPEPAIEAFF
V: TRBV28
D: .

CDR3: CASSPTGMRDEQFF
V: TRBV12-3/TRBV12-4
D: TRBD1

CDR3: CSARGWDRGNSPLHF
V: TRBV20-1
D: TRBD1

CDR3: CASSLLGQETFF
V: TRBV12-3/TRBV12-4
D: .

CDR3: CAISDGGAGTGNEKLFF
V: TRBV10-3
D: TRBD1

CDR3: CATSSGRATYNEQFF
V: TRBV10-3
D: TRBD2

CDR3: CASRLTGGEQFF
V: TRBV7-3
D: .

CDR3: CASRTNRRAYNEQFF
V: TRBV12-3/TRBV12-4
D: .

CDR3: CASSPPGDTEAFF
V: TRBV5-1
D: .

CDR3: CASSSNRVCHWGGNQPQHF
V: TRBV11-3
D: .

CDR3: CAISKTGDSQETQYF
V: TRBV10-3
D: TRBD1

CDR3: CASKRVRESGTGELFF
V: TRBV28
D: .

CDR3: CASSFPTRNTEAFF
V: TRBV5-8
D: .

CDR3: CASSSVGMNTEAFF
V: TRBV7-8
D: .

CDR3: CASSLHSTDTQYF
V: TRBV27
D: .